The present TCR beta chain was sequenced within a study of blood T cell repertoires in COVID-19. Overall study: Specimens from acute and convalescent COVID-19 originated in the United States, Italy and Spain. The cDNA or gDNA used as material had been derived from T cells, B-cell-depleted T cells, or PBMCs.

This clone was counted once. As originally analysed: Reference gene primer amplification gave nucleated cell count estimates. Measured with immunoSEQ multiplex PCR; TCRdb has only the in-frame clones, and not every one. D and trimming come from the DNA, and the V and J calls and clone size come from that table. The table records roughly 62,000 clones, approximately 86% of them present only once. The CDR3 spans 13 residues. The germline V and J ends were trimmed by 3 bases and 2 bases, with 7 bases remaining between them. Germline V gene data show CDR1 as LNHDA and CDR2 as SQIVND (reference sequence). This receptor was taken from a human donor with active COVID-19. The donor label of this sample is uncertain. The chain links TRBV19 to TRBJ1-2; D is uncertain. Input material: peripheral blood. DNA for the CDR3: TGTGCCAGTAGTATGCAGTTCAACTATGGCTACACCTTC. This codes for CASSMQFNYGYTF.